The clone carrying this T cell receptor (beta chain) showed up just a few times. Its antigen remains unidentified. Through a sample-barcoded 5' primer and a J-beta primer mix, a second PCR was run for about 6 to 11 cycles. A 12-random-nucleotide template-switch adaptor tagged each cDNA molecule. TCRdb ran MiXCR on the 5' RACE reads and lists one entry per CDR3 protein. This sample has some 780,000 distinct CDR3 sequences, with approximately 53% found just once. Per sample, a minimum of 6 million PBMCs were isolated. The data stem from a study of blood T cells in healthy people across ages. Findings and caveats of the study: Naive T cell percentage and TCR beta diversity correlated strongly. The fall in TCR beta diversity per million T cells was roughly linear with age.

The CDR3 is 13 residues long. The germline V and J ends were trimmed by 6 bases and 1 base, with 12 bases remaining between them. Germline CDR1 SQVTM, CDR2 ANQGSEA. The TCR was taken from a middle-aged man in good health. The sample taken for sequencing was blood. This chain uses TRBV29-1 with TRBJ2-5; no clear D. This CDR3 is CSVAPSLQETQYF. As DNA, the CDR3 is TGCAGCGTAGCCCCATCCCTCCAAGAGACCCAGTACTTC.